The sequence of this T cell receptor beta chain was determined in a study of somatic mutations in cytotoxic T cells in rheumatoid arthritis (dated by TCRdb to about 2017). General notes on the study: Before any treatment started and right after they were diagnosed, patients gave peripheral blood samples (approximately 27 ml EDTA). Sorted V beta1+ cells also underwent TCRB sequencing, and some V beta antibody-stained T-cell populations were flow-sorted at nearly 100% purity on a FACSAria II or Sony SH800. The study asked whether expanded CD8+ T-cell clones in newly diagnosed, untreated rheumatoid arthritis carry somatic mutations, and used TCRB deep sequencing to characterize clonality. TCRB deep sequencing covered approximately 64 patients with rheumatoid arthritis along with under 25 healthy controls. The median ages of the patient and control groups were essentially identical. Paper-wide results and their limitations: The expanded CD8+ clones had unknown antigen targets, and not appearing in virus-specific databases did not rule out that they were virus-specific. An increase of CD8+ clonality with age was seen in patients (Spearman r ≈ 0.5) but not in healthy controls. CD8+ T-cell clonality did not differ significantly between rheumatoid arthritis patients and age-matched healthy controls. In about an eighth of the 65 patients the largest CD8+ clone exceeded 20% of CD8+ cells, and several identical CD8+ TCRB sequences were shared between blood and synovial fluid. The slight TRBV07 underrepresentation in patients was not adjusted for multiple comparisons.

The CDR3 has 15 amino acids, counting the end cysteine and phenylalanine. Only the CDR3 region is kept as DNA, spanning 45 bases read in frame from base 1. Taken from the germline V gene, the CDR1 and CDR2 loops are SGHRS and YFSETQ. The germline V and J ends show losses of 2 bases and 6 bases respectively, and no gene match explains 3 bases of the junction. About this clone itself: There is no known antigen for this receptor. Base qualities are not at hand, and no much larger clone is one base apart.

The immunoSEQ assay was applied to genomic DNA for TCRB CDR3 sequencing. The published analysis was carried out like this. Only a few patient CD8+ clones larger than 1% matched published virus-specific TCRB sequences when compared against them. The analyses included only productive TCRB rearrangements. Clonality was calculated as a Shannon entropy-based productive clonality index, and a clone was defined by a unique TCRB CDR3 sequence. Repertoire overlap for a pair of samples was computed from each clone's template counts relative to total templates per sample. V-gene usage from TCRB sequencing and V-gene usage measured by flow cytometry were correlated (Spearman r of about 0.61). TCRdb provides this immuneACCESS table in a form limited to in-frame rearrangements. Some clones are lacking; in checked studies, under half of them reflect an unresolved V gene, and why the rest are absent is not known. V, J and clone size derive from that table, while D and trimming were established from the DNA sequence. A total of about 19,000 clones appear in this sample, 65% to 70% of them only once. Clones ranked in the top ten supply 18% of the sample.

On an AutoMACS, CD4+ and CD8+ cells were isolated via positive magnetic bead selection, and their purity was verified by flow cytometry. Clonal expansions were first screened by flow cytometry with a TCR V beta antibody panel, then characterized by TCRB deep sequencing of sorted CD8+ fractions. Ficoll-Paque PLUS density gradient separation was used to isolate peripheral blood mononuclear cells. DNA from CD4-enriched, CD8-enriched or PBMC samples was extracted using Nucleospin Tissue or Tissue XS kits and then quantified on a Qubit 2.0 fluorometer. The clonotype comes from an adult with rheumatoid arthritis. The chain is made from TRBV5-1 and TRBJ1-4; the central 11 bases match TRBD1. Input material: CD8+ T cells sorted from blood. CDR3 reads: CASSFMGQGDEKLFF. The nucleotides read TGCGCCAGCAGCTTTATGGGACAGGGGGATGAAAAACTGTTTTTT.